This T cell receptor (beta chain) is from a study of OX40 agonist ivuxolimab in advanced cancers. Repertoires were generated with immunoSEQ multiplex PCR, while TCRdb's copy carries only in-frame clones and drops some. Of 45,000 to 65,000 clones in the sample, 70% to 90% were seen once. Study-wide points: Circulating CD4+ and CD8+ T cells showed clonal expansion by week 6 at 0.1 to 3.0 mg/kg.

Turning to this clone: Its antigen remains unknown. One end of the junction is discordant with germline, which a read error may explain.

Germline V CDR1 and CDR2: SGHRS, YFSETQ. The CDR3 is made up of 13 amino acids. The sequence was collected from an adult with an advanced solid tumor such as melanoma, head and neck, liver or kidney cancer. The chain is built from TRBV5-1 and TRBJ1-3; 7 positions agree with TRBD1. This material consisted of CD4+ or CD8+ T cells sorted from blood, taken in a trial of the OX40 agonist ivuxolimab. The CDR3 nucleotides read TGCGCCAGCAACTTGGGACAGCCCAACACCATATATTTT. Translating gives CASNLGQPNTIYF.